This T cell receptor (beta chain) was found in a study of tumor-infiltrating lymphocytes in localized non-small cell lung cancer. The overall study: Some samples were collected after neoadjuvant chemotherapy; smokers, never-smokers and several histologies were included. Findings and caveats of the study: Different pieces of the same tissue went to different assays, confounding technical variation with intratumor heterogeneity. Only some patients had TCR sequencing, depending on available tissue.

Comment on this clone: Its target is unknown.

CDR3 length: 17 residues. V was shortened by 2 bases and J by 0 bases, with 14 bases between the two germline ends. Germline assignment: CDR1 WSHSY and CDR2 SAAADI. Data came from immunoSEQ multiplex PCR; TCRdb stores just in-frame clones and leaves some out. The sample holds 15,000 to 20,000 clones, 73% seen once. The clonotype was recovered from a human donor with non-small cell lung cancer. This chain uses TRBV10-2 with TRBJ1-5, with D perhaps TRBD1 (6 bases). Source material: lung tumor tissue. The CDR3 loop reads CASSEMGGHYSNQPQHF. DNA for the CDR3: TGCGCCAGCAGTGAGATGGGGGGGCACTATAGCAATCAGCCCCAGCATTTT.